Each of the 19 T cell receptor beta chains below was sequenced from the same sample in a study of blood T cells in healthy people across ages. Together with a sample-barcoded 5' primer, a J-beta primer mix was included in a second PCR lasting about 6 to 11 cycles. TCRdb processed the 5' RACE reads anew with MiXCR; each CDR3 protein has one entry. The table records 1.5 million to 2 million distinct CDR3 sequences, about 49% of them present only once. Sequencing was carried out using blood. The source is a woman between 35 and 50 years old in good health.

A few counts support this clonotype. The V gene is TRBV4-3, the J gene TRBJ2-3, with D possibly called TRBD1 or TRBD2 (5 bases each). Per the germline V gene, CDR1 is LGHNA and CDR2 is YSLEER. V was clipped by 1 base and J by 7 bases, with 18 bases between them. The CDR3 is 16 amino acids. CDR3 region: CASSQGPQGVENTQYF. Here the CDR3 DNA reads TGCGCCAGCAGCCAAGGCCCTCAGGGAGTGGAGAATACGCAGTATTTT.

This chain links TRBV6-5 with TRBJ2-5, with 10 bases matching TRBD2. Germline lookup yields CDR1 MNHEY and CDR2 SVGAGI. The CDR3 sequence is 15 residues long. V lost 6 bases and J lost 3; bases outside the gene matches: 7. The CDR3 protein is CASRPLAGGKETQYF. DNA for the CDR3: TGTGCCAGCAGACCTTTAGCGGGGGGTAAAGAGACCCAGTACTTC.

Only a few counts were recorded for this clonotype. The chain has TRBV11-1 and TRBJ2-3, with D possibly TRBD1 on 6 matching bases. CDR1 is SGHAT and CDR2 is FQDESV in the germline V gene (reference sequence). The CDR3 sequence is 17 residues long. V dropped 3 bases and J dropped 0 bases, with 16 bases sitting between them. CDR3 residues: CASSFPRGGGSTDTQYF. The DNA for the CDR3 is TGTGCCAGCAGCTTCCCCAGGGGTGGCGGGAGCACAGATACGCAGTATTTT.

This clonotype was seen more than once but under ten times. In nucleotides, the CDR3 is TGTGCCAGCAGTTCAACCTGGACTAGCGGGGGTGAGACCCAGTACTTC. It translates to CASSSTWTSGGETQYF. V is TRBV6-5 and J is TRBJ2-5, with 13 bases lining up with TRBD2. V lost 4 bases, J lost 5 bases, and 7 bases stayed unmatched. The CDR3 is 16 residues long. CDR1 is MNHEY, CDR2 SVGAGI, per germline.

The chain combines TRBV6-6 with TRBJ2-5; D not certain. V lost 3 bases and J 4 bases, leaving 12 bases between the germline ends. Germline V CDR1 and CDR2: MNHNY, SVGAGI (reference sequence). CDR3 length: 14 residues. CDR3 residues: CASSYDLLAETQYF. The CDR3 bases are TGTGCCAGCAGTTATGACTTGTTAGCAGAGACCCAGTACTTC.

The chain combines TRBV7-2 with TRBJ2-7; 7 bases are shared with TRBD2. The length of the CDR3 is 14 residues. Germline V CDR1 and CDR2: SGHTA, FQGNSA. V shed 8 bases and J 2 bases; nucleotides not matched to a gene: 9. The CDR3 DNA is TGTGCCAGCGGGACCCAGCGGGGCCCCTACGAGCAGTACTTC. This gives the protein CASGTQRGPYEQYF.

This clonotype has just a few counts. The genes are TRBV10-3 and TRBJ2-3; 11 bases map to TRBD2. Germline CDR1 reads ENHRY; CDR2 reads SYGVKD. The CDR3 extends over 14 amino acids. Unmatched junction bases numbered 4, after V lost 6 bases and J lost 5 bases. The CDR3, as DNA: TGTGCCATCAGCCTTGGGACTAGCGGAGATACGCAGTATTTT. Translation gives CAISLGTSGDTQYF.

As concerns this clonotype: The germline gene is not matched at one end of the junction; a read error may be the cause. This chain connects TRBV5-1 to TRBJ2-6, with 10 nucleotides matching TRBD1. This CDR3 contains 17 residues. The V gene's germline CDR1 is SGHRS and CDR2 YFSETQ. The CDR3, as DNA: TGCGCCAGCAGCCCAAGACAGGGGGCTGGTGGGGCCAACATCCTGACTTTC. The encoded protein is CASSPRQGAGGANILTF.

Only a few counts were recorded for this clonotype. The rearrangement uses TRBV28 and TRBJ2-5; D might be TRBD1 or TRBD2, each matching 6 bases. CDR3 length: 14 amino acids. The V and J ends lost 4 bases and 5 bases respectively, with 14 bases between them. Germline V gives CDR1 MDHEN, CDR2 SYDVKM. The DNA for the CDR3 is TGTGCCAGCAGTTCCCGCCTAGGGGGGGAGACCCAGTACTTC. This translates into CASSSRLGGETQYF.

This clonotype showed up just a few times. This chain joins TRBV11-2 and TRBJ2-1; maybe TRBD2 (7 bases). Germline lookup yields CDR1 SGHAT and CDR2 FQNNGV. Trimming took 3 bases from V and 4 from J, leaving 13 bases between them. The length of the CDR3 is 15 residues. The CDR3 reads CASSLVGGVYNEQFF. In nucleotides, the CDR3 is TGTGCCAGCAGCTTGGTAGGGGGGGTGTACAATGAGCAGTTCTTC. Variable domain in full (rest from reference TRBV11-2 and TRBJ2-1): EAGVAQSPRYKIIEKRQSVAFWCNPISGHATLYWYQQILGQGPKLLIQFQNNGVVDDSQLPKDRFSAERLKGVDSTLKIQPAKLEDSAVYLCASSLVGGVYNEQFFGPGTRLTVL.

In this sample, this clonotype turned up a few times. The chain employs TRBV7-9 and TRBJ2-1, with 9 bases lining up with TRBD2. Germline values: CDR1 SEHNR, CDR2 FQNEAQ (reference sequence). Losses at the gene ends were 5 bases for V and 4 bases for J; bases not matched to a gene: 9. The CDR3 is 16 residues long. The CDR3 region is CASSRRLAAAYNEQFF. In DNA form, the CDR3 reads TGTGCCAGCAGCCGAAGACTAGCGGCTGCATACAATGAGCAGTTCTTC. Complete variable domain (other parts from reference TRBV7-9 and TRBJ2-1): DTGVSQNPRHKITKRGQNVTFRCDPISEHNRLYWYRQTLGQGPEFLTYFQNEAQLEKSRLLSDRFSAERPKGSFSTLEIQRTEQGDSAMYLCASSRRLAAAYNEQFFGPGTRLTVL.

The chain recombines TRBV7-9 with TRBJ1-5; TRBD1 agrees at 10 bases. Germline V gene data show CDR1 as SEHNR and CDR2 as FQNEAQ (reference sequence). Unmatched junction bases numbered 4, after V lost 5 bases and J lost 3 bases. There are 15 residues in the CDR3. CDR3 protein: CASSLTGGNNQPQHF. In nucleotides, the CDR3 is TGTGCCAGCAGCCTGACAGGGGGCAACAATCAGCCCCAGCATTTT.

V is TRBV27 and J is TRBJ2-6; 8 nucleotides match TRBD1. This CDR3 has 17 residues. In germline, CDR1 is MNHEY, CDR2 SMNVEV (reference sequence). Unmatched junction bases numbered 8, after V lost 5 bases and J lost 2 bases. Here the CDR3 reads CASSRRTGRTGANVLTF. In DNA form, the CDR3 reads TGTGCCAGCAGTCGGAGGACAGGGAGAACTGGGGCCAACGTCCTGACTTTC.

This chain joins TRBV6-2 or TRBV6-3 and TRBJ2-1; D could derive from TRBD1 or TRBD2 (5 bases each). V lost 4 bases and J 12 bases, leaving 13 bases between the germline ends. CDR3 length: 12 residues. In germline, CDR1 is MNHEY, CDR2 SVGEGT. This chain's CDR3 is CASSSLWDGQFF. The CDR3 coding sequence is TGTGCCAGCAGTTCCCTGTGGGACGGGCAGTTCTTC.

The chain combines TRBV27 with TRBJ2-3; the D is unclear. This CDR3 region has 13 residues. V lost 3 bases and J 2 bases, leaving 6 bases between the germline ends. Germline V CDR1 and CDR2: MNHEY, SMNVEV (reference sequence). The CDR3 sequence is CASSFRNTDTQYF. The CDR3 DNA follows: TGTGCCAGCAGTTTCAGGAACACAGATACGCAGTATTTT.

This clonotype was found many times. The genes are TRBV28 and TRBJ2-6; tentative D call: TRBD1 (6 bases). Germline V lookup: CDR1 MDHEN, CDR2 SYDVKM. This CDR3 is built from 14 residues. V was cut by 4 bases and J by 2 bases, with 6 bases left in between. Here the CDR3 DNA reads TGTGCCAGCAGTTACAGGGCTGGGGCCAACGTCCTGACTTTC. Translation: CASSYRAGANVLTF.

This clonotype was detected only a few times. V is TRBV20-1 and J is TRBJ1-2, with 7 bases identical to TRBD1. V dropped 3 bases and J dropped 8; count of bases not matched to a gene: 6. The CDR3 extends over 12 amino acids. Looked up from germline, CDR1 is DFQATT and CDR2 is SNEGSKA (reference sequence). CDR3 amino acids: CSARTGSAGYTF. Written as DNA, the CDR3 is TGCAGTGCTAGGACAGGGAGCGCCGGCTACACCTTC.

This chain links TRBV24-1 with TRBJ2-7; tentative D call: TRBD1 (7 bases). V lost 3 bases and J 4 bases, leaving 15 bases between the germline ends. Germline V CDR1 and CDR2: KGHDR, SFDVKD. The CDR3 is 15 residues long. The CDR3 nucleotides are TGTGCCACCAGTGATAAGGGGGCGGGGAGATACGAGCAGTACTTC. Protein product: CATSDKGAGRYEQYF.

The J gene is TRBJ2-7, the V gene TRBV5-1, with D perhaps TRBD1 (6 bases). There are 15 residues in the CDR3. Germline CDR1 and CDR2: SGHRS and YFSETQ. Deletions cut 5 bases from V and 0 bases from J, with 15 bases between. CDR3: CASRLFTGISYEQYF. CDR3 bases: TGCGCCAGCAGATTGTTCACAGGGATCTCCTACGAGCAGTACTTC.